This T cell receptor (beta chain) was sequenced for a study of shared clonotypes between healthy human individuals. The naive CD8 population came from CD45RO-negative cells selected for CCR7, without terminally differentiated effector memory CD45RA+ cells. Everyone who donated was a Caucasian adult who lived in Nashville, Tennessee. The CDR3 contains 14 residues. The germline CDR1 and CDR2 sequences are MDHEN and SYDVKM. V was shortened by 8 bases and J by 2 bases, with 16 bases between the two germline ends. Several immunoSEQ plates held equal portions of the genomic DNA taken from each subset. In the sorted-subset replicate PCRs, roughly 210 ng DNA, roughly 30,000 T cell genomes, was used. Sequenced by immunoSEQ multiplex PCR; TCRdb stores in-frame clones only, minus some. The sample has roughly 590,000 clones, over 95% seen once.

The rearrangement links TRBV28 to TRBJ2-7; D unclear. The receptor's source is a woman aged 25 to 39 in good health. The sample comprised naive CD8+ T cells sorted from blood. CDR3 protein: CASRPRVDAYEQYF. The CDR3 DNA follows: TGTGCCAGCCGCCCCCGGGTAGACGCCTACGAGCAGTACTTC.